These T cell receptor beta chains were read from a single sample in a study of blood T cell repertoires in COVID-19. Sequencing was performed with immunoSEQ multiplex PCR; in TCRdb, only in-frame clones are kept and a portion is missing. Here the sample spans around 250,000 clones, roughly 88% being singletons. The material sequenced was PBMCs or T cells enriched from blood (not recorded which). These receptor sequences come from a woman in her forties or fifties who had recovered from COVID-19. Both conserved end residues are part of each CDR3. D genes are given only for firm matches. Part of the rows lack a size; the others show once, few, many or a class for expanded clones.

cdr3_nt cdr3_aa d_call j_call cdr3_length clone_size v_call
TGTGCCAGCAGCTTAGTTAGCGGGAACTACAATGAGCAGTTCTTC CASSLVSGNYNEQFF TRBD2 TRBJ2-1 15 few TRBV7-8
TGTGCCAGTAGTGGGGGGACTAGCGGGAGGTACGAGCAGTACTTC CASSGGTSGRYEQYF TRBD2 TRBJ2-7 15 NA TRBV19
TGTGCCAGCAACCTCCCGGGAGTCGACAATGAGCAGTTCTTC CASNLPGVDNEQFF NA TRBJ2-1 14 NA TRBV27
TGTGCCACCAGTGACCAACAAACAGGGGCCGGGGAGCTGTTTTTT CATSDQQTGAGELFF TRBD1 TRBJ2-2 15 NA TRBV24-1
TGTGCCAGTAGTTCGCTCCAACTAGCGGGAGGCGATACCTACAATGAGCAGTTCTTC CASSSLQLAGGDTYNEQFF TRBD2 TRBJ2-1 19 NA TRBV19
TGTGCCACCAGGGCCGGGGGGAACACTGAAGCTTTCTTT CATRAGGNTEAFF NA TRBJ1-1 13 NA TRBV10-3
TGTGCCATCAGCGGGACTAGCGGGATTGGCTACAATGAGCAGTTCTTC CAISGTSGIGYNEQFF TRBD2 TRBJ2-1 16 NA TRBV10-3
TGTGCCAGCAGTTCGGCAGGAACAGATTCACCCCTCCACTTT CASSSAGTDSPLHF NA TRBJ1-6 14 NA TRBV28
TGTGCCAGCAGTTTAACAGGGGGCTATGGCTACACCTTC CASSLTGGYGYTF TRBD1 TRBJ1-2 13 NA TRBV28
TGTGCCAGCAGTTTCGGGACAGGGAACGAGCAGTACTTC CASSFGTGNEQYF TRBD1 TRBJ2-7 13 NA TRBV27
TGTGCCAGCAGCTTAACTGGGACAGGGTTCGGGCCTGGAAACACCATATATTTT CASSLTGTGFGPGNTIYF TRBD1 TRBJ1-3 18 NA TRBV7-3
TGTGCCAGCAGCTCTGTAACTAATTCCTACAATGAGCAGTTCTTC CASSSVTNSYNEQFF NA TRBJ2-1 15 few TRBV11-3
TGTGCCAGCAGCCGCCGAGGACAGGAATCGCAAAACTATGGCTACACCTTC CASSRRGQESQNYGYTF TRBD1 TRBJ1-2 17 NA TRBV27
TGTGCCAGCAGCGTAGACTGGGGGGCTGGAAACACCATATATTTT CASSVDWGAGNTIYF NA TRBJ1-3 15 NA TRBV9
TGCAGTGCTAGTGGCGGAGACCTCTATGGCTACACCTTC CSASGGDLYGYTF NA TRBJ1-2 13 NA TRBV20-1
TGTGCCAGTAGTATTTTGCTGGAGGGGTACAATGAGCAGTTCTTC CASSILLEGYNEQFF NA TRBJ2-1 15 once TRBV19
TGCGCCAGCAGCTTGGGGACAGGGGGCAATGAGCAGTTCTTC CASSLGTGGNEQFF TRBD1 TRBJ2-1 14 NA TRBV5-1
TGTGCCAGTAGTAAGACAGGGAACACTGAAGCTTTCTTT CASSKTGNTEAFF NA TRBJ1-1 13 NA TRBV19
TGCGCCAGCCCTAGACAGGAGAACACCGGGGAGCTGTTTTTT CASPRQENTGELFF NA TRBJ2-2 14 once TRBV5-1
TGTGCCAGCAGTTTGCCAGGGACTGGAAACACCATATATTTT CASSLPGTGNTIYF NA TRBJ1-3 14 once TRBV28
TGCGCCAGCAGCCAAGTGCCTAGCGGGTACAATGAGCAGTTCTTC CASSQVPSGYNEQFF TRBD2 TRBJ2-1 15 NA TRBV4-1
TGCGCCAGCAGCCAAGATCAAACACCTAGCAATCAGCCCCAGCATTTT CASSQDQTPSNQPQHF NA TRBJ1-5 16 NA TRBV4-1
TGTGCCACCAGTAAAACAAATGAGCAGTTCTTC CATSKTNEQFF NA TRBJ2-1 11 NA TRBV15
TGTGCCAGCCGACTAGGGGAGTACAATGAGCAGTTCTTC CASRLGEYNEQFF NA TRBJ2-1 13 NA TRBV19
TGCGCCAGCAGCTTGGGGACAGGGGGCACAGATACGCAGTATTTT CASSLGTGGTDTQYF TRBD1 TRBJ2-3 15 NA TRBV5-1
TGTGCCAGCAGTTACAACAGGGGGCGCGGTGGAAACACCATATATTTT CASSYNRGRGGNTIYF TRBD1 TRBJ1-3 16 NA TRBV7-2
TGTGCCAGCAGTGAAAAACTAAGGGGTCGTGGGGAGCAGTACTTC CASSEKLRGRGEQYF NA TRBJ2-7 15 NA TRBV6-1
TGTGCCAGCTCACCACTGACAGGGGGCCAGACTGAAGCTTTCTTT CASSPLTGGQTEAFF TRBD1 TRBJ1-1 15 NA TRBV18
TGTGCCAGCTCACCACAGGGGTATGGCTACACCTTC CASSPQGYGYTF NA TRBJ1-2 12 NA TRBV18
TGTGCCAGCCGACCCACAGGGACCGGGGAGCTGTTTTTT CASRPTGTGELFF NA TRBJ2-2 13 NA TRBV19
TGTGCCACCGAGAAGGTAGGACAGGGACTTATGGATACGCAGTATTTT CATEKVGQGLMDTQYF TRBD1 TRBJ2-3 16 many TRBV28
TGTGCCAGCAGTGTAGCCGGGACAGGGAATGAAAAACTGTTTTTT CASSVAGTGNEKLFF TRBD1 TRBJ1-4 15 NA TRBV25-1
TGTGCCAGCAGTCCACGACAGATTTTCTCCTACGAGCAGTACTTC CASSPRQIFSYEQYF NA TRBJ2-7 15 NA TRBV27
TGTGCCAGCAGTCTAGAACCCGGGACACCTTCCTACGAGCAGTACTTC CASSLEPGTPSYEQYF NA TRBJ2-7 16 NA TRBV7-9
TGCAGCGTTGGAGCGTCCGGGAACCGAAACACCATATATTTT CSVGASGNRNTIYF NA TRBJ1-3 14 NA TRBV29-1
TGTGCCAGCAGTCGGACTAGCGGTGGGGAGACCCAGTACTTC CASSRTSGGETQYF TRBD2 TRBJ2-5 14 NA TRBV11-3
TGCGCCAGCAGCTTGACAGGGGAAGTAGAGACCCAGTACTTC CASSLTGEVETQYF TRBD1 TRBJ2-5 14 NA TRBV5-1
TGTGCCAGCAGTTCGGGTCGGACAGGGACTGGTTACGAGCAGTACTTC CASSSGRTGTGYEQYF TRBD1 TRBJ2-7 16 NA TRBV28
TGCGCCAGCAGCCCGGGAGGGGGGCGGATCTATGGCTACACCTTC CASSPGGGRIYGYTF NA TRBJ1-2 15 NA TRBV4-1
TGTGCCAGCAGCCCGCCGGGACAGGGACACACTGAAGCTTTCTTT CASSPPGQGHTEAFF TRBD1 TRBJ1-1 15 once TRBV7-3
TGTGCCAGCAGCTTAGACGGACAGAGACTGCGAGCTTTCTTT CASSLDGQRLRAFF NA TRBJ1-1 14 NA TRBV11-1
TGTGCCAGCAGCTCTACCCCGCAGGGGGCGCCCGAGCAGTACTTC CASSSTPQGAPEQYF TRBD1 TRBJ2-7 15 once TRBV11-2
TGCAGTGCTAGAGATCTCTACGAGCAGTACTTC CSARDLYEQYF NA TRBJ2-7 11 NA TRBV20-1
TGTGCCAGCAGCAATGGACACCAGGGGGTTCGAAACATTCAGTACTTC CASSNGHQGVRNIQYF TRBD1 TRBJ2-4 16 NA TRBV7-9
TGTGCCAGCAGCTACCCCGGACAGTCTTACTACGAGCAGTACTTC CASSYPGQSYYEQYF NA TRBJ2-7 15 NA TRBV5-6
TGTGCCAGCAGCTTAAGTTACGCGGGACCCGGGGAGCTGTTTTTT CASSLSYAGPGELFF NA TRBJ2-2 15 few TRBV7-9
TGTGCCAGCCCAAAAACCAAGCTGAACCGCAGCAAAAATTGGGCTAATCAGCCCCAGCATTTT CASPKTKLNRSKNWANQPQHF NA TRBJ1-5 21 NA TRBV18
TGTGCCAGCAGCCAAGAACCCGGGAGGAGCTCCTACAATGAGCAGTTCTTC CASSQEPGRSSYNEQFF TRBD2 TRBJ2-1 17 NA TRBV4-2
TGTGCCAGCAGCCAAGATCCTAGGGGGGAGCAGTTCTTC CASSQDPRGEQFF NA TRBJ2-1 13 NA TRBV3-1/TRBV3-2
TGTGCCAGCACCAGAACAGTCAATCAGCCCCAGCATTTT CASTRTVNQPQHF NA TRBJ1-5 13 NA TRBV28
TGTGCCTTGGCCGTGGGGGCCAGGGAAAAACTGTTTTTT CALAVGAREKLFF NA TRBJ1-4 13 NA TRBV30
TGTGCCAGCAGCCAAGATGGTCGGACTAGCGGGAGTAGGCGGGAGCAGTACTTC CASSQDGRTSGSRREQYF TRBD2 TRBJ2-7 18 few TRBV4-2